A selection of T cell receptor beta chains follows, all from one sample in a study of shared clonotypes between healthy human individuals. Measured with immunoSEQ multiplex PCR; TCRdb has only the in-frame clones, and not every one. Of around 2,000,000 clones listed, roughly 96% are singletons. Source material: naive CD4+ T cells sorted from blood. All receptors derive from a man aged 18 to 30 in good health. CDR3s include the opening cysteine and the closing phenylalanine or tryptophan. A D gene is named only where the DNA matches it firmly. The size of a clone is reported for some rows only, either as once, few or many, or as a class for expanded clones.

V gene: TRBV7-2
J gene: TRBJ1-2
D gene: -
clone size: -
CDR3 protein: CASSSLSAGYTF
CDR3 DNA: TGTGCCAGCAGCTCCCTTAGCGCGGGCTACACCTTC

V gene: TRBV5-4
J gene: TRBJ2-7
D gene: TRBD1
clone size: -
CDR3 protein: CASSFGDRESSNF
CDR3 DNA: TGTGCCAGCAGCTTTGGGGACAGGGAAAGCAGTAACTTC

V gene: TRBV4-1
J gene: TRBJ1-5
D gene: -
clone size: -
CDR3 protein: CASSHVGHDRQPQHF
CDR3 DNA: TGCGCCAGCAGCCACGTGGGACACGACCGTCAGCCCCAGCATTTT

V gene: TRBV5-6
J gene: TRBJ1-1
D gene: -
clone size: once
CDR3 protein: CASSPFGQRLEAFF
CDR3 DNA: TGTGCCAGCAGCCCTTTCGGACAGCGCCTTGAAGCTTTCTTT

V gene: TRBV7-8
J gene: TRBJ1-4
D gene: -
clone size: -
CDR3 protein: CASRRGGREKLFF
CDR3 DNA: TGTGCCAGCCGCAGGGGAGGGCGGGAAAAACTGTTTTTT

V gene: TRBV5-1
J gene: TRBJ1-1
D gene: TRBD1
clone size: -
CDR3 protein: CASSSAIGQANTEAFF
CDR3 DNA: TGCGCCAGCAGCTCCGCCATAGGACAGGCGAACACTGAAGCTTTCTTT

V gene: TRBV15
J gene: TRBJ1-5
D gene: -
clone size: -
CDR3 protein: CATSSVAWEFGSNQPQHF
CDR3 DNA: TGTGCCACCAGCAGCGTAGCCTGGGAGTTTGGGAGCAATCAGCCCCAGCATTTT

V gene: TRBV7-9
J gene: TRBJ1-1
D gene: TRBD1
clone size: -
CDR3 protein: CASSSDRDGNTEAFF
CDR3 DNA: TGTGCCAGCAGCTCAGACAGGGATGGGAACACTGAAGCTTTCTTT

V gene: TRBV10-1
J gene: TRBJ2-4
D gene: -
clone size: -
CDR3 protein: CASSEPGAKNIQYF
CDR3 DNA: TGCGCCAGCAGTGAGCCGGGAGCCAAAAACATTCAGTACTTC

V gene: TRBV10-3
J gene: TRBJ2-2
D gene: -
clone size: -
CDR3 protein: CATLLGTGELFF
CDR3 DNA: TGTGCCACCCTATTGGGGACCGGGGAGCTGTTTTTT

V gene: TRBV30
J gene: TRBJ1-5
D gene: -
clone size: -
CDR3 protein: CAPTPGQKGDDHSNQPQHF
CDR3 DNA: TGTGCCCCAACCCCGGGACAAAAGGGGGATGATCATAGCAATCAGCCCCAGCATTTT

V gene: TRBV27
J gene: TRBJ2-5
D gene: TRBD1
clone size: once
CDR3 protein: CASSYYGTGYYQETQYF
CDR3 DNA: TGTGCCAGCAGTTATTACGGGACAGGGTATTACCAAGAGACCCAGTACTTC

V gene: TRBV5-4
J gene: TRBJ2-1
D gene: TRBD1
clone size: -
CDR3 protein: CASSWTGQGGVEQFF
CDR3 DNA: TGTGCCAGCAGCTGGACGGGACAGGGCGGTGTTGAGCAGTTCTTC

V gene: TRBV19
J gene: TRBJ2-3
D gene: TRBD1
clone size: once
CDR3 protein: CAVGTGARDTQYF
CDR3 DNA: TGTGCCGTAGGGACAGGGGCGAGAGATACGCAGTATTTT

V gene: TRBV5-1
J gene: TRBJ2-5
D gene: TRBD2
clone size: -
CDR3 protein: CASSLEGRGSGETQYF
CDR3 DNA: TGCGCCAGCAGCTTGGAGGGACGCGGGAGCGGGGAGACCCAGTACTTC

V gene: TRBV5-8
J gene: TRBJ2-5
D gene: TRBD2
clone size: -
CDR3 protein: CASSFSGRAEETQYF
CDR3 DNA: TGTGCCAGCAGCTTTAGCGGGAGGGCGGAGGAGACCCAGTACTTC

V gene: TRBV5-6
J gene: TRBJ1-6
D gene: -
clone size: -
CDR3 protein: CASTGKKTFNSPLHF
CDR3 DNA: TGTGCCAGCACCGGGAAGAAAACCTTTAATTCACCCCTCCACTTT

V gene: TRBV4-1
J gene: TRBJ2-1
D gene: TRBD2
clone size: -
CDR3 protein: CASSSLPLAGGDNEQFF
CDR3 DNA: TGCGCCAGCAGCTCGCTACCCCTAGCGGGGGGCGACAATGAGCAGTTCTTC

V gene: TRBV13
J gene: TRBJ1-1
D gene: -
clone size: few
CDR3 protein: CASSFEEAFF
CDR3 DNA: TGTGCCAGCAGCTTCGAGGAAGCTTTCTTT

V gene: TRBV28
J gene: TRBJ2-3
D gene: TRBD1
clone size: once
CDR3 protein: CASSLDRGFGDTQYF
CDR3 DNA: TGTGCCAGCAGTTTGGACAGGGGGTTTGGCGATACGCAGTATTTT

V gene: TRBV28
J gene: TRBJ2-7
D gene: -
clone size: -
CDR3 protein: CASSASSLGGASYEQYF
CDR3 DNA: TGTGCCAGCAGCGCCTCATCGCTGGGGGGGGCCTCCTACGAGCAGTACTTC